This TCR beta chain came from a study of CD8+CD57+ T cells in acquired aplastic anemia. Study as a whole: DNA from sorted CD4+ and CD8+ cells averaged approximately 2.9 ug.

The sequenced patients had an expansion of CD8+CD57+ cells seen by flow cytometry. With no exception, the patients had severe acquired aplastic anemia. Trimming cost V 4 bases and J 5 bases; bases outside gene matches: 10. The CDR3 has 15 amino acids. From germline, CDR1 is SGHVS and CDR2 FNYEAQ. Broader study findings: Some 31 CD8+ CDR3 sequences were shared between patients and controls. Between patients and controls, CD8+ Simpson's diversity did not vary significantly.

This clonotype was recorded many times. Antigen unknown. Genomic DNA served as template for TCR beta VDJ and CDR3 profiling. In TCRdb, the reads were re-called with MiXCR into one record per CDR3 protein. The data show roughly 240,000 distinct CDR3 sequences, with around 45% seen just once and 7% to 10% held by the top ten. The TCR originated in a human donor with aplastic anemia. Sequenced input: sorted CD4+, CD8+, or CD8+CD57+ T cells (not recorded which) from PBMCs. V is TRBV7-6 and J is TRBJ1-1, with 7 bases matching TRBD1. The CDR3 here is CASSSTNRGTTEAFF. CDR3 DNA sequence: TGTGCCAGCAGCTCAACGAACAGGGGAACTACTGAAGCTTTCTTT. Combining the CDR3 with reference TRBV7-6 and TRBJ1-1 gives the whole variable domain GAGVSQSPRYKVTKRGQDVALRCDPISGHVSLYWYRQALGQGPEFLTYFNYEAQQDKSGLPNDRFSAERPEGSISTLTIQRTEQRDSAMYRCASSSTNRGTTEAFFGQGTRLTVV.